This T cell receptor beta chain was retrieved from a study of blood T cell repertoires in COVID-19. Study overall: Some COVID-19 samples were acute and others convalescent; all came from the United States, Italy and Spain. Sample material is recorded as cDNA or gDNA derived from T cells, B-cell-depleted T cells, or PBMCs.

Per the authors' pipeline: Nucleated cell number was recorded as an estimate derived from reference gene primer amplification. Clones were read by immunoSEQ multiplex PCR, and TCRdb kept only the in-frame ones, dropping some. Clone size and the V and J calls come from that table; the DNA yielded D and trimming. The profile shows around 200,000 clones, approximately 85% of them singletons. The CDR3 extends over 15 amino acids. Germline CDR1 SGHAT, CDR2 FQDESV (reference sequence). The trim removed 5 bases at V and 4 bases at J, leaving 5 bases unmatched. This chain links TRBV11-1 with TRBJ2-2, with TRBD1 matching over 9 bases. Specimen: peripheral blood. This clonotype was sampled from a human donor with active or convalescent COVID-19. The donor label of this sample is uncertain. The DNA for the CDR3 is TGTGCCAGCAGCGGGGGACAGGGAGCCACCGGGGAGCTGTTTTTT. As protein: CASSGGQGATGELFF.